A single sample is the source of the 24 T cell receptor beta chains below, sequenced in a study of blood T cell repertoires in COVID-19. Only in-frame clones appear in the TCRdb table, and some are missing; sequencing was by immunoSEQ multiplex PCR. The table has about 230,000 clones, 80% to 90% seen once. Sequenced sample: peripheral blood. All receptors derive from a man aged 50 or older with COVID-19, enrolled during active disease.

This CDR3 reads CASSPTAQGLGEQYF. CDR3 in DNA: TGTGCCAGCAGCCCAACTGCACAGGGGCTCGGCGAGCAGTACTTC. The gene calls are TRBV27 and TRBJ2-7; 7 bases are shared with TRBD1. Germline CDR1 is MNHEY and CDR2 is SMNVEV (reference sequence). The V segment lost 6 bases and the J segment 6 bases; nucleotides outside the gene matches: 14. CDR3 length: 15 amino acids.

The V gene is TRBV25-1, the J gene TRBJ1-4, with D maybe TRBD1 (6 bases). V lost 2 bases and J lost 12, with 13 bases in between. The germline gives CDR1 MGHDK, CDR2 SYGVNS. The CDR3 length is 13 residues. The CDR3 sequence is CASSERSWGQLFF. CDR3 bases: TGTGCCAGCAGTGAACGTAGCTGGGGGCAACTGTTTTTT.

This clone has only a few counts. The J gene is TRBJ2-3, the V gene TRBV19, with 7 nucleotides matching TRBD1. CDR1 is LNHDA and CDR2 is SQIVND in the germline V gene (reference sequence). CDR3 length equals 15 residues. Germline trimming cut 3 bases from V and 7 bases from J; bases unmatched to any gene: 10. For the CDR3, the DNA is TGTGCCAGTAGTATGGGGGCCCTACAGGGGAATACGCAGTATTTT. Translated: CASSMGALQGNTQYF. Full variable domain (remainder filled in from reference TRBV19 and TRBJ2-3): DGGITQSPKYLFRKEGQNVTLSCEQNLNHDAMYWYRQDPGQGLRLIYYSQIVNDFQKGDIAEGYSVSREKKESFPLTVTSAQKNPTAFYLCASSMGALQGNTQYFGPGTRLTVL.

This chain connects TRBV19 to TRBJ1-1, with TRBD1 as a possible D gene (5 bases). Germline-derived CDR1 and CDR2 are LNHDA and SQIVND (reference sequence). Trimming pared 0 bases from V and 3 bases from J, leaving 8 bases between. This CDR3 has 14 residues. The CDR3 protein is CASSIDSGDTEAFF. The CDR3 bases are TGTGCCAGTAGTATAGATTCGGGGGACACTGAAGCTTTCTTT.

This clone showed up just once. The chain combines TRBV7-2 with TRBJ1-2; no definite D call. The germline CDR1 and CDR2 sequences are SGHTA and FQGNSA. Trimming stripped 1 base from V and 3 bases from J, with 12 bases between. The CDR3 extends over 15 amino acids. The DNA for the CDR3 is TGTGCCAGCAGCTTAGACTCCGGGTCTTACTATGGCTACACCTTC. This encodes CASSLDSGSYYGYTF.

The gene calls are TRBV6-2 or TRBV6-3 and TRBJ2-1; D not resolved. Trimming pared 2 bases from V and 7 bases from J, leaving 18 bases between. This CDR3 has 16 amino acids. Germline assignment: CDR1 MNHEY and CDR2 SVGEGT. The CDR3 DNA follows: TGTGCCAGCAGTTACAAGTTCGCTACCGGTAAAAATGAGCAGTTCTTC. It specifies CASSYKFATGKNEQFF.

This clone was recorded a few times. The V and J genes are TRBV19 and TRBJ1-2; the D gene is possibly TRBD1 (5 bases). The CDR3 has 16 residues. Germline CDR1 and CDR2: LNHDA and SQIVND (reference sequence). V dropped 9 bases and J dropped 8 bases, with 28 bases sitting between them. The CDR3 region is CASQRTGQGDLRGYTF. As DNA, the CDR3 is TGTGCCAGCCAAAGAACTGGGCAGGGCGACTTGAGAGGCTACACCTTC.

V is TRBV6-5 and J is TRBJ2-7; D gene uncertain. The germline V gene encodes CDR1 MNHEY and CDR2 SVGAGI. V dropped 5 bases and J dropped 6 bases, with 14 bases sitting between them. The CDR3 has 13 residues. CDR3 sequence reads: CASSNDRWAEQYF. The CDR3 DNA reads TGTGCCAGCAGTAACGATCGGTGGGCCGAGCAGTACTTC.

This sequence joins TRBV3-1 (or the pseudogene TRBV3-2) and TRBJ1-6; unclear D gene. From germline, CDR1 is LGHDT and CDR2 YNNKEL (reference sequence). CDR3 length: 14 residues. Trimming left V 0 bases short and J 9 bases short, with 9 bases between. CDR3 coding DNA: TGTGCCAGCAGCCAAGATTTCCCGGGTTCACCCCTCCACTTT. It yields the protein CASSQDFPGSPLHF.

The chain combines TRBV19 with TRBJ2-7; TRBD2 is a possible D gene (6 bases). The V end lost 5 bases, the J end lost 2 bases, and 13 bases lay between the germline ends. Germline V CDR1 and CDR2: LNHDA, SQIVND (reference sequence). This CDR3 has 14 residues. The CDR3 protein is CASSAGTSPYEQYF. The DNA for the CDR3 is TGTGCCAGTAGTGCCGGGACTTCTCCCTACGAGCAGTACTTC.

This chain joins TRBV11-2 and TRBJ2-1, with 12 bases identical to TRBD2. The CDR3 runs 19 residues. Trimming cost V 0 bases and J 9 bases; bases outside gene matches: 15. Germline V gene sequence: CDR1 SGHAT, CDR2 FQNNGV. Here the CDR3 reads CASSLEALAGGTPQSEQFF. CDR3 sequence (DNA): TGTGCCAGCAGCTTAGAAGCGCTAGCGGGAGGGACTCCTCAGTCTGAGCAGTTCTTC.

The V call is TRBV10-1, the J call TRBJ2-5; 11 bases fit TRBD2. Germline CDR1 is WNHNN and CDR2 is SYGVQD (reference sequence). This CDR3 spans 16 amino acids. Trimming removed 3 bases from V and 5 bases from J; junction bases left unmatched: 8. The CDR3 bases are TGCGCCAGCAGTGATGTGGGGCCTAGCGGGAGGGAGACCCAGTACTTC. It encodes CASSDVGPSGRETQYF.

The chain has TRBV7-9 and TRBJ2-3, with D possibly TRBD1 on 6 matching bases. V dropped 5 bases and J dropped 11 bases, with 23 bases sitting between them. Germline V gene data show CDR1 as SEHNR and CDR2 as FQNEAQ (reference sequence). The CDR3 runs 15 residues. This CDR3 reads CASSRIRDTSQGQYF. The CDR3 coding sequence is TGTGCCAGCAGCCGCATCCGGGACACCTCACAGGGGCAGTATTTT.

V usage is TRBV19 and J usage is TRBJ1-5; TRBD1 is a possible D gene (6 bases). V was shortened by 3 bases and J by 3 bases, with 12 bases between the two germline ends. In germline, CDR1 is LNHDA, CDR2 SQIVND (reference sequence). The CDR3 has 15 amino acids. The CDR3 nucleotides read TGTGCCAGTAGTATTTTTGGGGGCGTCAATCAGCCCCAGCATTTT. This translates into CASSIFGGVNQPQHF.

V and J are TRBV6-5 and TRBJ2-5, with D maybe TRBD2 (6 bases). From germline, CDR1 is MNHEY and CDR2 SVGAGI. V dropped 8 bases and J dropped 0 bases, with 7 bases sitting between them. This CDR3 spans 12 amino acids. As DNA, the CDR3 is TGTGCCAGCGGCGGGAACCAAGAGACCCAGTACTTC. This gives the protein CASGGNQETQYF.

This rearrangement joins TRBV23-1 to TRBJ2-3; D perhaps matches TRBD1 (6 bases). Being an ORF, TRBV23-1 has a function that is uncertain. V was clipped by 7 bases and J by 2 bases, with 16 bases between them. The CDR3 covers 15 residues. In DNA form, the CDR3 reads TGCGCCAGCATCCGTCGCAGGGGTTTCACAGATACGCAGTATTTT. Translated, it gives CASIRRRGFTDTQYF.

A few counts support this clone. The chain joins TRBV12-3 or TRBV12-4 to TRBJ2-7; unclear D gene. The CDR3 is made up of 12 amino acids. Trimming shortened V by 3 bases and J by 10 bases, and 13 bases separated the two germline ends. The CDR3 bases are TGTGCCAGCAGTTTGAAATCGGGTTTACAGTACTTC. Its translation is CASSLKSGLQYF.

The chain carries TRBV9 and TRBJ1-2; a weak D match, TRBD1 (5 bases). Germline CDR1 and CDR2: SGDLS and YYNGEE. The CDR3 runs 12 residues. Trimming left V 0 bases short and J 7 bases short, with 7 bases between. This CDR3 reads CASSVEGVGYTF. The CDR3 nucleotides are TGTGCCAGCAGCGTAGAAGGGGTTGGCTACACCTTC.

This clone was counted once. This chain connects TRBV6-5 to TRBJ1-2; 9 bases align to TRBD1. From germline, CDR1 is MNHEY and CDR2 SVGAGI. This CDR3 has 12 residues. J gave up 10 bases and V 6 bases, and 6 bases lay outside the gene matches. CDR3 sequence (DNA): TGTGCCAGCAGCCCCGGGACAGGGATCTACACCTTC. Protein product: CASSPGTGIYTF.

This chain connects TRBV6-5 to TRBJ2-6; D is unclear. This CDR3 is built from 16 residues. Between the trimmed V and J ends, which lost 0 bases and 4 bases, there was a span of 10 bases. Germline CDR1 and CDR2: MNHEY and SVGAGI. The CDR3 sequence: CASSYSRGYGANVLTF. In nucleotides, the CDR3 is TGTGCCAGCAGTTACTCGCGAGGTTACGGGGCCAACGTCCTGACTTTC.

The V call is TRBV3-1 (or the pseudogene TRBV3-2), the J call TRBJ1-5; 8 nucleotides line up with TRBD1. CDR3 length: 14 residues. Germline V gives CDR1 LGHDT, CDR2 YNNKEL (reference sequence). After removal of 3 bases from V and 5 bases from J, the junction contained 3 bases not matched to a gene. DNA of the CDR3: TGTGCCAGCAGCCAGACAGGGGAAGATCAGCCCCAGCATTTT. Its translation is CASSQTGEDQPQHF.

V gene TRBV6-2 or TRBV6-3 combines with J gene TRBJ2-4; 9 bases are shared with TRBD1. V lost 6 bases to trimming and J lost 8 bases; unmatched junction nucleotides: 5. This CDR3 has 13 residues. The germline V gene encodes CDR1 MNHEY and CDR2 SVGEGT. The CDR3 loop is CASSTGTGYIQYF. The CDR3 DNA reads TGTGCCAGCAGCACCGGGACAGGGTACATTCAGTACTTC.

V usage is TRBV2 and J usage is TRBJ2-7; D gene ambiguous. This CDR3 contains 12 residues. In germline, CDR1 is SNHLY, CDR2 FYNNEI. V was pared by 4 bases and J by 2 bases, with 6 bases between. The CDR3: CASSATAYEQYF. The CDR3 DNA is TGTGCCAGCAGTGCTACTGCCTACGAGCAGTACTTC.

A few counts support this clone. In DNA form, the CDR3 reads TGCGCCAGCAGCCAAGAGGTCCAGGGGGCGTATGGCTACACCTTC. It yields the protein CASSQEVQGAYGYTF. The chain couples TRBV4-3 to TRBJ1-2; TRBD1 aligns across 8 bases. The CDR3 is 15 residues long. V trimming: 0 bases; J trimming: 5 bases; junction bases outside the gene matches: 5. The germline V gene has CDR1 LGHNA and CDR2 YSLEER.